The rows below give T cell receptor beta chains drawn from one sample of a study of identical twins. TCRdb reprocessed the 5' RACE reads via MiXCR and lists one record per CDR3 protein. This repertoire shows 600,000 to 800,000 distinct CDR3 sequences, over 20% found once; its top ten account for 4% to 4.5%. This sample also appeared in a second study, on T cells expressing NK-cell markers.

Input material: PBMCs. These receptors were collected from a woman under 30 in good health. Both conserved end residues are part of each CDR3. The D gene is left open where the match is weak. Clone size is stated in some rows and not others, as once, few, many or a class when expanded.

CDR3aa	CDR3nt	j_gene	v_gene	d_gene	abundance
CASTQLSPETQYF	TGTGCCAGCACGCAGTTAAGTCCAGAGACCCAGTACTTC	TRBJ2-5	TRBV6-1	NA	once
CSATPGLAGGGDTQYF	TGCAGTGCTACCCCGGGACTAGCGGGAGGAGGAGATACGCAGTATTTT	TRBJ2-3	TRBV20-1	TRBD2	few
CAISEWGTGENEQFF	TGTGCCATCAGTGAGTGGGGGACAGGGGAGAATGAGCAGTTCTTC	TRBJ2-1	TRBV10-3	TRBD1	NA
CSVGGVSNQPQHF	TGCAGCGTTGGGGGGGTTAGCAATCAGCCCCAGCATTTT	TRBJ1-5	TRBV29-1	NA	many
CSVESSGSADTQYF	TGCAGCGTTGAGAGTAGCGGGAGTGCAGATACGCAGTATTTT	TRBJ2-3	TRBV29-1	TRBD2	few
CASSFQRLNYEQYF	TGTGCCAGCAGCTTTCAGCGGCTTAACTACGAGCAGTACTTC	TRBJ2-7	TRBV7-2	NA	few
CASSGTAYSYEQYF	TGTGCCAGCAGTGGGACGGCGTACTCCTACGAGCAGTACTTC	TRBJ2-7	TRBV7-8	NA	NA
CASSQGSPRRASTDTQYF	TGCGCCAGCAGCCAAGGAAGTCCTAGGCGGGCGAGCACAGATACGCAGTATTTT	TRBJ2-3	TRBV4-1	NA	few
CASSASRAGELFF	TGCGCCAGCAGTGCGTCAAGGGCCGGGGAGCTGTTTTTT	TRBJ2-2	TRBV10-1	NA	NA
CSAPQYNEQFF	TGCAGTGCTCCACAATACAATGAGCAGTTCTTC	TRBJ2-1	TRBV20-1	NA	few
CSASGAGGAVQTQYF	TGCAGTGCTAGTGGTGCGGGGGGGGCCGTACAGACCCAGTACTTC	TRBJ2-5	TRBV20-1	TRBD2	NA
CASIHEQYF	TGCGCCAGCATCCACGAGCAGTACTTC	TRBJ2-7	TRBV5-1	NA	few
CSVEQGLDYGYTF	TGCAGCGTTGAGCAGGGGCTAGACTATGGCTACACCTTC	TRBJ1-2	TRBV29-1	NA	few
CSRKRGQDTEAFF	TGCAGCAGAAAAAGGGGGCAGGACACTGAAGCTTTCTTT	TRBJ1-1	TRBV20-1	TRBD1	few
CASSLSGGAGHEQYF	TGTGCCAGCAGTCTTAGCGGGGGGGCGGGCCACGAGCAGTACTTC	TRBJ2-7	TRBV6-1	TRBD2	NA
CASSLEISGDTQYF	TGTGCCAGCAGCTTAGAGATCAGTGGGGATACGCAGTATTTT	TRBJ2-3	TRBV7-2	NA	NA
CASSQDIVGVSTDTQYF	TGTGCCAGCAGCCAAGATATCGTCGGGGTTTCCACAGATACGCAGTATTTT	TRBJ2-3	TRBV3-1	NA	NA
CARGLAAETFYGYTF	TGTGCCCGGGGGTTGGCAGCCGAGACCTTCTATGGCTACACCTTC	TRBJ1-2	TRBV30	NA	NA
CAISDHSKRGGVETQYF	TGTGCCATCAGTGACCATTCCAAGCGGGGGGGCGTAGAGACCCAGTACTTC	TRBJ2-5	TRBV10-3	TRBD2	few
CAVRRLARADTQYF	TGTGCCGTAAGGAGACTAGCACGAGCAGATACGCAGTATTTT	TRBJ2-3	TRBV12-3/TRBV12-4	TRBD2	few
CASSQVLPPDTQYF	TGCGCCAGCAGCCAAGTACTCCCGCCAGATACGCAGTATTTT	TRBJ2-3	TRBV4-1	NA	NA
CASTGQARGKLFF	TGTGCCAGCACCGGACAGGCCCGTGGGAAACTGTTTTTT	TRBJ1-4	TRBV12-3/TRBV12-4	TRBD1	NA
CSAPPTPWGTDTQYF	TGCAGTGCTCCCCCGACTCCCTGGGGCACAGATACGCAGTATTTT	TRBJ2-3	TRBV20-1	NA	few
CASSLTSGSGYEQYF	TGCGCCAGCAGCCTGACTAGCGGGAGTGGGTACGAGCAGTACTTC	TRBJ2-7	TRBV5-1	TRBD2	many
CSARDRMAGGQNEQYF	TGCAGTGCTAGAGATAGGATGGCGGGGGGCCAGAACGAGCAGTACTTC	TRBJ2-7	TRBV20-1	TRBD2	NA
CASSYSTPGGYEQYF	TGTGCCAGCAGTTACTCGACACCGGGCGGCTACGAGCAGTACTTC	TRBJ2-7	TRBV6-2/TRBV6-3	NA	few
CSVEVGGGTEAFF	TGCAGCGTTGAAGTTGGAGGCGGAACTGAAGCTTTCTTT	TRBJ1-1	TRBV29-1	NA	few
CASSAGSGRQETQYF	TGTGCCAGCAGCGCGGGGAGCGGGCGGCAAGAGACCCAGTACTTC	TRBJ2-5	TRBV9	NA	many
CSASPGTSGHYNEQFF	TGCAGTGCTAGCCCCGGGACTAGCGGGCATTACAATGAGCAGTTCTTC	TRBJ2-1	TRBV20-1	TRBD2	few
CASSPTGFTEAFF	TGTGCCAGCAGTCCGACAGGGTTTACTGAAGCTTTCTTT	TRBJ1-1	TRBV27	TRBD1	many
CASSLDRGPAEAFF	TGCGCCAGCAGCTTGGACAGGGGGCCCGCTGAAGCTTTCTTT	TRBJ1-1	TRBV5-1	TRBD1	many
CASSLTGAGNTIYF	TGCGCCAGCAGCTTGACAGGGGCCGGAAACACCATATATTTT	TRBJ1-3	TRBV5-1	TRBD1	NA
CASSSSETGELFF	TGCGCCAGCAGCTCGTCGGAAACCGGGGAGCTGTTTTTT	TRBJ2-2	TRBV5-1	NA	few
CASSPTAGGWGTQYF	TGTGCCAGCTCCCCCACCGCGGGGGGTTGGGGGACCCAGTACTTC	TRBJ2-5	TRBV18	TRBD2	NA
CASSLSSGHEQYF	TGTGCCAGCAGCCTATCCTCCGGCCACGAGCAGTACTTC	TRBJ2-7	TRBV11-2	NA	NA
CASSRDDRGITDTQYF	TGCGCCAGCAGCCGGGACGACAGGGGGATCACAGATACGCAGTATTTT	TRBJ2-3	TRBV4-3	TRBD1	NA
CAWSVLGSTDTQYF	TGTGCCTGGAGTGTACTTGGCAGCACAGATACGCAGTATTTT	TRBJ2-3	TRBV30	NA	NA
CSAADGQGDTEAFF	TGCAGTGCTGCCGATGGACAGGGAGACACTGAAGCTTTCTTT	TRBJ1-1	TRBV20-1	TRBD1	many
CASSQEYPAGYNEQFF	TGCGCCAGCAGCCAAGAGTACCCAGCTGGGTACAATGAGCAGTTCTTC	TRBJ2-1	TRBV4-1	NA	few
CATSDLQGQPNTGELFF	TGTGCCACCAGTGATTTGCAAGGCCAGCCGAACACCGGGGAGCTGTTTTTT	TRBJ2-2	TRBV24-1	NA	NA
CASRGGQGAFETQYF	TGTGCCAGCAGGGGAGGACAGGGGGCTTTTGAGACCCAGTACTTC	TRBJ2-5	TRBV7-6	TRBD1	NA
CASSQGGAGGGTDTQYF	TGCGCCAGCAGCCAAGGAGGAGCGGGGGGGGGGACAGATACGCAGTATTTT	TRBJ2-3	TRBV4-1	TRBD2	many
CASSNRGLQETQYF	TGTGCCAGCAGTAACAGGGGACTCCAAGAGACCCAGTACTTC	TRBJ2-5	TRBV5-6	NA	NA
CASSVRVPHEQYF	TGTGCCAGCAGCGTCCGAGTACCCCACGAGCAGTACTTC	TRBJ2-7	TRBV6-1	NA	NA
CASSTEGASYEQYF	TGTGCCAGCAGTACCGAGGGGGCGAGCTACGAGCAGTACTTC	TRBJ2-7	TRBV9	TRBD1	few
CASSPSWGDGYTF	TGTGCCAGCAGCCCTTCTTGGGGGGATGGCTACACCTTC	TRBJ1-2	TRBV7-2	NA	once
CASSLAGQMNTEAFF	TGTGCCAGCAGTTTAGCTGGACAGATGAACACTGAAGCTTTCTTT	TRBJ1-1	TRBV12-3/TRBV12-4	NA	many
CASSLDLMTRDGLYF	TGCGCCAGCAGCTTGGATCTGATGACGCGGGACGGACTGTATTTT	TRBJ2-3	TRBV5-1	NA	many
CASSLSGRGSGELFF	TGCGCCAGCAGCTTAAGCGGGAGAGGTAGCGGGGAGCTGTTTTTT	TRBJ2-2	TRBV5-1	TRBD2	NA
CASSFANRVEEAFF	TGTGCCAGCAGCTTCGCCAACAGGGTCGAGGAAGCTTTCTTT	TRBJ1-1	TRBV5-5	NA	few
CASSYRTGISYNEQFF	TGTGCCAGCAGCTACAGGACAGGGATCTCCTACAATGAGCAGTTCTTC	TRBJ2-1	TRBV7-8	TRBD1	few
CASRGAATDTQYF	TGTGCCAGTAGGGGAGCGGCTACAGATACGCAGTATTTT	TRBJ2-3	TRBV19	NA	NA
CSARDGGAAAYTDTQYF	TGCAGTGCTAGAGATGGTGGGGCGGCGGCTTACACAGATACGCAGTATTTT	TRBJ2-3	TRBV20-1	NA	NA
CSVPESPRAYEQYF	TGCAGTGTCCCAGAATCCCCTCGGGCCTACGAGCAGTACTTC	TRBJ2-7	TRBV20-1	NA	few